These T cell receptor beta chains were read from a single sample in a study of T cells in Graves' hyperthyroidism and ophthalmopathy. TCRdb reanalysed the multiplex PCR reads using MiXCR and keeps one entry per CDR3 protein. Altogether a few hundred thousand distinct CDR3 sequences are present, 35% to 55% being singletons, with the ten largest covering 15% to 20%. Sequencing was performed on peripheral blood or thyroid tissue (not recorded which). The receptors here all came from an adult woman with Graves' disease, either hyperthyroidism or ophthalmopathy (not recorded which). Each CDR3 is given with its conserved first and last residue. The D gene is left open where the match is weak. Where a row states a size, it is once, few, many or the class of an expanded clone; other rows omit it.

d_gene: TRBD2
abundance: NA
v_gene: TRBV19
j_gene: TRBJ2-2
CDR3nt: TGTGCCAGTAGTATAGGGGGGCTAGCGGGGAACACCGGGGAGCTGTTTTTT
CDR3aa: CASSIGGLAGNTGELFF

d_gene: TRBD1
abundance: many
v_gene: TRBV7-3
j_gene: TRBJ2-2
CDR3nt: TGTGCCAGCAGCCTTGGGACAGGGGGAAATAACGGGGAGCTGTTTTTT
CDR3aa: CASSLGTGGNNGELFF

d_gene: TRBD1
abundance: NA
v_gene: TRBV12-3/TRBV12-4
j_gene: TRBJ2-2
CDR3nt: TGTGCCAGCAGCTCTACCGGGACAGGGATGAGCACCGGGGAGCTGTTTTTT
CDR3aa: CASSSTGTGMSTGELFF

d_gene: TRBD1
abundance: NA
v_gene: TRBV20-1
j_gene: TRBJ2-7
CDR3nt: TGCAGTGCTAGAGTAGGACAGGGCTCCTACGAGCAGTACTTC
CDR3aa: CSARVGQGSYEQYF

d_gene: TRBD2
abundance: many
v_gene: TRBV7-2
j_gene: TRBJ2-7
CDR3nt: TGTGCCAGCAGCTTAGAGGAGCGGGGGTCCTACGAGCAGTACTTC
CDR3aa: CASSLEERGSYEQYF

d_gene: NA
abundance: NA
v_gene: TRBV7-6
j_gene: TRBJ2-5
CDR3nt: TGTGCCAGCAGCCTCGGGGATAGCGGTCAAGAGACCCAGTACTTC
CDR3aa: CASSLGDSGQETQYF

d_gene: NA
abundance: NA
v_gene: TRBV19
j_gene: TRBJ2-5
CDR3nt: TGTGCCAGTAGTATGCGATCGGGGAACCAAGAGACCCAGTACTTC
CDR3aa: CASSMRSGNQETQYF

d_gene: NA
abundance: few
v_gene: TRBV9
j_gene: TRBJ2-5
CDR3nt: TGTGCCAGCAGCGTAGCTACTACAAGCCAAGAGACCCAGTACTTC
CDR3aa: CASSVATTSQETQYF

d_gene: NA
abundance: NA
v_gene: TRBV7-8
j_gene: TRBJ2-7
CDR3nt: TGTGCCACCAGCCCGACCGAGACCTACGGGCAGTACTTC
CDR3aa: CATSPTETYGQYF

d_gene: NA
abundance: NA
v_gene: TRBV15
j_gene: TRBJ1-1
CDR3nt: TGTGCCGCCAGCAGCGACACCGGACAACTGGACACTGAAGCTTTCTTT
CDR3aa: CAASSDTGQLDTEAFF

d_gene: NA
abundance: many
v_gene: TRBV19
j_gene: TRBJ1-5
CDR3nt: TGTGCCAGTAAAAGGACGGGAGTTAGCAATCAGCCCCAGCATTTT
CDR3aa: CASKRTGVSNQPQHF

d_gene: NA
abundance: many
v_gene: TRBV19
j_gene: TRBJ2-2
CDR3nt: TGTGCCAGTATGGCACACCCGGGAGTGGGTAACACCGGGGAGCTGTTTTTT
CDR3aa: CASMAHPGVGNTGELFF

d_gene: NA
abundance: NA
v_gene: TRBV7-9
j_gene: TRBJ2-5
CDR3nt: TGTGCCAGCAGCTTACTTCCCTCGGAGACCCAGTACTTC
CDR3aa: CASSLLPSETQYF

d_gene: TRBD1
abundance: NA
v_gene: TRBV6-5
j_gene: TRBJ1-6
CDR3nt: TGTGCCGTCAGTTACTCCCCCGACAGGGGATCCTATAATTCACCCCTCCACTTT
CDR3aa: CAVSYSPDRGSYNSPLHF

d_gene: NA
abundance: many
v_gene: TRBV15
j_gene: TRBJ1-3
CDR3nt: TGTGCCACCAGCAGAACAGGGAGCTCTGGAAACACCATATATTTT
CDR3aa: CATSRTGSSGNTIYF

d_gene: NA
abundance: NA
v_gene: TRBV15
j_gene: TRBJ1-1
CDR3nt: TGTGCCACCAGCAGAGATCGAGGCGGAGGGGCCCGGATGAACACTGAAGCTTTCTTT
CDR3aa: CATSRDRGGGARMNTEAFF

d_gene: NA
abundance: NA
v_gene: TRBV20-1
j_gene: TRBJ1-5
CDR3nt: TGCAGTGCTAGTACCTGGAGAAGCAATCAGCCCCAGCATTTT
CDR3aa: CSASTWRSNQPQHF

d_gene: TRBD1
abundance: NA
v_gene: TRBV7-3
j_gene: TRBJ1-1
CDR3nt: TGTGCCAGCAGCTTAAATTGGCCGGGACAGGGGGCGCGAGCTTTCTTT
CDR3aa: CASSLNWPGQGARAFF

d_gene: NA
abundance: few
v_gene: TRBV10-2
j_gene: TRBJ1-1
CDR3nt: TGCGCCAGCAGTGAGTCGACAGCGTTTAACACTGAAGCTTTCTTT
CDR3aa: CASSESTAFNTEAFF

d_gene: NA
abundance: many
v_gene: TRBV5-5
j_gene: TRBJ1-6
CDR3nt: TGTGCCAGCAGCCTCCTGGGGTTTCGTTCACCCCTCCACTTT
CDR3aa: CASSLLGFRSPLHF

d_gene: NA
abundance: many
v_gene: TRBV6-4
j_gene: TRBJ1-1
CDR3nt: TGTGCCAGCAGTGACTCGATTTCGACGAACACTGAAGCTTTCTTT
CDR3aa: CASSDSISTNTEAFF

d_gene: NA
abundance: NA
v_gene: TRBV7-9
j_gene: TRBJ2-5
CDR3nt: TGTACCAGCAGCGATCAAATAGGGGAGACCCAGTACTTC
CDR3aa: CTSSDQIGETQYF

d_gene: NA
abundance: few
v_gene: TRBV13
j_gene: TRBJ2-7
CDR3nt: TGTGCCAGCAAGCCAGGAGCCTACGAGCAGTACTTC
CDR3aa: CASKPGAYEQYF

d_gene: NA
abundance: NA
v_gene: TRBV5-1
j_gene: TRBJ1-5
CDR3nt: TGCGCCAGCAGCTTGGCGAATTGGACTCCTAATCAGCCCCAGCATTTT
CDR3aa: CASSLANWTPNQPQHF

d_gene: NA
abundance: many
v_gene: TRBV12-3/TRBV12-4
j_gene: TRBJ1-5
CDR3nt: TGTGCCAGCAGTTTCTCCCTAGGCCGCAATCAGCCCCAGCATTTT
CDR3aa: CASSFSLGRNQPQHF

d_gene: NA
abundance: many
v_gene: TRBV2
j_gene: TRBJ2-6
CDR3nt: TGTGCCAGCAATATCGACTCTGGGGCCAACGTCCTGACTTTC
CDR3aa: CASNIDSGANVLTF

d_gene: TRBD2
abundance: NA
v_gene: TRBV2
j_gene: TRBJ2-2
CDR3nt: TGTGCCAGCAGTGAAGGGGAGACTCTAGCGGGAGGGGAGCTGTTTTTT
CDR3aa: CASSEGETLAGGELFF

d_gene: TRBD2
abundance: many
v_gene: TRBV10-1
j_gene: TRBJ2-7
CDR3nt: TGCGCCAGCAGTGAGCGAACCGGACTAGCGGGAGGTCCGCCCTACGAGCAGTACTTC
CDR3aa: CASSERTGLAGGPPYEQYF

d_gene: TRBD1
abundance: NA
v_gene: TRBV24-1
j_gene: TRBJ2-2
CDR3nt: TGTGCCACCAGTGACCCGGGACAGAGGAACACCGGGGAGCTGTTTTTT
CDR3aa: CATSDPGQRNTGELFF